Below, 3 T cell receptor beta chains from the same sample are listed, as sequenced in a study of T cells in women clearing cervical HPV infection. Assay: immunoSEQ multiplex PCR; the TCRdb copy retains only in-frame clones and omits some. Its clone listing holds about 39,000 clones. Sequencing was carried out using blood buffy coat. Source of these receptors: a woman aged 18 to 75 with a cervical HPV16 infection that either progressed to CIN3+ or cleared (not recorded which).

Concerning this clone: Read sequence stops 3 residues before the CDR3 end, and the germline J gene provides the missing end. The chain joins TRBV7-8 to TRBJ2-7; 8 bases line up with TRBD2. Germline lookup yields CDR1 SGHVS and CDR2 FQNEAQ. V lost 1 base and J lost 4; bases outside the gene matches: 6. CDR3 length: 15 residues. The CDR3 bases that were read are TGTGCCAGCAGCTTAGGCGTTAGCGGGATATACGAG. This codes for CASSLGVSGIYE. In full, the CDR3 is CASSLGVSGIYEQYF.

The CDR3 sequence: CSASVGGRANYEQYF. The CDR3 DNA, read in part, is TGCAGTGCCTCAGTCGGGGGGAGGGCCAATTACGAG. The chain combines TRBV20-1 with TRBJ2-7; 7 bases are a match to TRBD2. The CDR3 end falls 3 residues outside the read, so it is completed with the germline J gene. The CDR3 spans 15 residues. Germline trimming cut 6 bases from V and 4 bases from J; bases unmatched to any gene: 15. Germline-derived CDR1 and CDR2 are DFQATT and SNEGSKA (reference sequence).

Details on this clone: The read terminates 3 residues before the CDR3 end, so the remaining end is supplied by the germline J gene. This chain links TRBV7-2 with TRBJ1-2; no definite D call. This CDR3 is built from 13 residues. V was shortened by 3 bases and J by 7 bases, with 12 bases between the two germline ends. Germline V gene lookup returns CDR1 SGHTA and CDR2 FQGNSA. CDR3 bases read: TGTGCCAGCAGCTTCGATCCCTACTCTGGC. Its translation is CASSFDPYSG. In full, the CDR3 is CASSFDPYSGYTF.